Sequencing of this T cell receptor (beta chain) was carried out in a study of T cell responses to AZD1222 COVID-19 vaccine. Overall study context: Second-dose schedules of about 4 or about 12 weeks were combined.

Data came from immunoSEQ multiplex PCR; TCRdb stores just in-frame clones and leaves some out. The profile shows about 210,000 clones, about 92% of them singletons. Concerning this clone: Antigen specificity is unknown.

Findings of the study overall: Across the whole spike, CD4 TCRs peaked at regions 160-218 and 743-854. Donors were chiefly white British, with a greater number of females, and clonal diversity was perhaps underestimated.

The material sequenced was peripheral blood, taken on day 0 of AZD1222 vaccination. This TCR was recovered from an adult in good health.

DNA of the CDR3: TGCGCCAGCAGCGATACAGCGGCCACAGATACGCAGTATTTT. This codes for CASSDTAATDTQYF. The chain has TRBV5-1 and TRBJ2-3; a possible D gene is TRBD2 (5 bases). Germline V gene data show CDR1 as SGHRS and CDR2 as YFSETQ. V was pared by 4 bases and J by 2 bases, with 11 bases between. The CDR3 is 14 residues long.